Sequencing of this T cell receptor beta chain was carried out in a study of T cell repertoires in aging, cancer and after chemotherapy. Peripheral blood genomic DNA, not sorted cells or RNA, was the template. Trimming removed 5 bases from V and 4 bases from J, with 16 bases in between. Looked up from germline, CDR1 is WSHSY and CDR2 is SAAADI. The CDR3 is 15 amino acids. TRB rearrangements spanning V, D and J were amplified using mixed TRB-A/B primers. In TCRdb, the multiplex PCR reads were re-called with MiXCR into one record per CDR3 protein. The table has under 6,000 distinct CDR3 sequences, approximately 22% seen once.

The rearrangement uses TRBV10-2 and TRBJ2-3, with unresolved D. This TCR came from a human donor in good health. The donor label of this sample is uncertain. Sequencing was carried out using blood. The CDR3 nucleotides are TGCGCCAGCAGTACATGGACGGCTGTCCCAGATACGCAGTATTTT. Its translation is CASSTWTAVPDTQYF.